What follows is one T cell receptor beta chain and its context. As yet, its antigen is unknown. The entry originates in a study of cytomegalovirus exposure and HLA in healthy donors. Study-wide points: In an earlier analysis, most TCR beta V segments were productive about 87% or about 30% of the time.

PCR primers comprised 60 Vbeta and 13 Jbeta primers. Assay: immunoSEQ multiplex PCR; the TCRdb copy retains only in-frame clones and omits some. The sample has about 70,000 clones, roughly 89% seen once. The germline CDR1 and CDR2 sequences are MNHEY and SVGAGI. The CDR3 loop spans 15 amino acids. Healthy people donating bone marrow made up the donors. This sequence originates from a woman aged 25-40 years in good health and CMV-seronegative. This chain joins TRBV6-5 and TRBJ2-5; possibly TRBD2 for D (6 bases). The better agreement between TRBJ2-7 and the DNA end casts doubt on the J call. Material for sequencing was PBMCs. CDR3 protein: CASSYSHGGSLEQYF. CDR3 DNA: TGTGCCAGCAGTTACTCTCATGGGGGGTCCCTCGAGCAGTACTTC.